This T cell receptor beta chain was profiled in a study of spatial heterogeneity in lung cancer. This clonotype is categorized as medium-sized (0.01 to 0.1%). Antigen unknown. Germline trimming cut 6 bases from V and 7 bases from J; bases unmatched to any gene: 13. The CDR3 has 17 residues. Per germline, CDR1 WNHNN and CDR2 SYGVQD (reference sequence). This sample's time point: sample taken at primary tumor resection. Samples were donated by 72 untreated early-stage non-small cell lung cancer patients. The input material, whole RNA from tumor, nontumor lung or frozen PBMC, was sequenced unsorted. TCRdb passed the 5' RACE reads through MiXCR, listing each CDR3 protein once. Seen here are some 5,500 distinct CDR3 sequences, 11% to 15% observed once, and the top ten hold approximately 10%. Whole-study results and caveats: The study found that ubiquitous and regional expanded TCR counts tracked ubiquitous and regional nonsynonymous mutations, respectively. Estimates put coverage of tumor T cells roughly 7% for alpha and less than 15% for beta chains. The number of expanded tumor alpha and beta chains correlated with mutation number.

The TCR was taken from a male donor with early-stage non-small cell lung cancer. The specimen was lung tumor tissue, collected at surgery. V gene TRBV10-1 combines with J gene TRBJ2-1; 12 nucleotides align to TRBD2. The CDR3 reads CASSDGLAGSNGNEQFF. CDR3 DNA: TGCGCCAGCAGCGATGGACTAGCGGGGAGTAATGGAAATGAGCAGTTCTTC.